This TCR beta chain emerged from a study of cytomegalovirus exposure and HLA in healthy donors. CDR3 length equals 16 residues. Germline CDR1 is SGHVS and CDR2 is FQNEAQ. The germline V and J ends were trimmed by 3 bases and 2 bases, with 14 bases remaining between them. In the PCR, 60 Vbeta and 13 Jbeta primers were used. Study processing details: Later reanalysis found about 78 million unique TCR beta chains, around 9.9 million of them shared. Assay used: immunoSEQ multiplex PCR; TCRdb lists only in-frame clones, some missing. V, J and clone size reflect that table, while D and trimming were determined from the DNA. The data hold approximately 130,000 clones, with around four fifths observed a single time. Overall study results and limits: Earlier findings revealed that most TCR beta V segments proved productive either about 87% or about 30% of the time. Later analysis identified 17,000 or so TCR beta sequences associated with HLA alleles, using a false discovery rate threshold of 0.05. A later analysis showed TCR association rates differing by HLA locus, peaking at DRB1 and lowest at HLA-C.

For this clone: Its antigen is as yet unknown.

The TCR sequence derives from a man in his forties or fifties in good health and CMV-seronegative. The material sequenced was PBMCs. This chain joins TRBV7-8 and TRBJ1-3, with a possible D match to TRBD1 (5 bases). The CDR3 reads CASSFSQEHTGNTIYF. DNA for the CDR3: TGTGCCAGCAGCTTCTCACAGGAGCATACTGGAAACACCATATATTTT.